This TCR beta chain came from a study of identical twins. TCRdb independently ran MiXCR on the 5' RACE reads; one entry per CDR3 protein. The data contain 690,000 or so distinct CDR3 sequences, 8.5% to 9.5% of them seen just once; the ten biggest clones take up 0.75% to 1%. The trim removed 1 base at V and 0 bases at J, leaving 11 bases unmatched. CDR1 and CDR2 from the germline V gene are KGHSY and FQNENV. The CDR3 consists of 19 residues. These data were also reused for a study on yellow fever vaccine responses in identical twins.

This sequence was found in a woman aged 18-35 years in good health. The chain has TRBV16 and TRBJ1-5, with 8 nucleotides matching TRBD1. Sequenced sample: PBMCs. The DNA of the CDR3 is TGTGCCAGCAGCCAATTCTTTGTGGGACAGGACCATAGCAATCAGCCCCAGCATTTT. Protein sequence: CASSQFFVGQDHSNQPQHF. The complete variable domain, with remaining parts taken from reference TRBV16 and TRBJ1-5, reads GEEVAQTPKHLVRGEGQKAKLYCAPIKGHSYVFWYQQVLKNEFKFLISFQNENVFDETGMPKERFSAKCLPNSPCSLEIQATKLEDSAVYFCASSQFFVGQDHSNQPQHFGDGTRLSIL.